This TCR beta chain appears in the sequencing data of a study of cytomegalovirus exposure and HLA in healthy donors (dated 2017 in TCRdb). Broadly, across the study: An earlier analysis of approximately 550 of the donors reported 250 to 300 Gb of sequence data and 117 million unique TCR beta sequences from about 200 million T cells. Roughly 320 gigabases of sequencing data and roughly 80 million unique TCR sequences made up an early release that covered nearly 650 HLA-typed donors. Of the 300 to 400 genotyped donors, around 81% fell in the genetic ancestry cluster associated with self-reported Caucasian donors. The study was designed to test whether signatures of past pathogen exposure could be identified by cataloging public T cell receptors. Using immunosequencing, the study profiled T cell repertoires from approximately 700 subjects and related those repertoires to cytomegalovirus serostatus. Besides the first cohort of 666 subjects, a separate validation cohort made up of 95 to 150 different subjects was used. To predict cytomegalovirus infection status, the study combined high-throughput TCR immunosequencing, statistical association of individual TCRs with disease status, and machine learning. In a later analysis, previously published TCR beta repertoires from 500 to 750 donors were re-analyzed and high-resolution HLA genotyping was added so that TCR occurrence patterns could be studied. The later analysis used no new phenotypic data to find candidate immune exposures, relying instead on TCR beta sequences and their occurrence across donors. To decide whether each TCR beta V gene segment behaved as functional or pseudogenic, an earlier analysis of some 600 of the donors relied on high-throughput TCR beta sequencing. Donor age, sex, ethnicity and CMV serostatus were collected together with the repertoire data. In a later genetic analysis, genome-wide SNP genotypes for 398 of the 666 donors were used, and that subset was treated as a discovery cohort. All discovery cohort repertoires had been generated on a single sequencing platform. Both class I and class II loci were covered by HLA typing, at four-digit resolution. Typing coverage varied by locus: roughly 620-640 donors for A, B, C, DRB1 and DQB1; more than 500 for DQA1; more than 600 for DPA1; approximately 490 for DPB1. Four or five DR-DQ haplotypes were handled as single units for association and clustering because linkage in the cohort was strong. Among 350 to 400 genotyped donors of the cohort, an average of approximately 250,000 unique TCR beta nucleotide sequences were sequenced per donor, about a sixth of them non-productive.

General study outcomes and caveats: The classifier was reported to diagnose cytomegalovirus status with high specificity and sensitivity in both the original cohort and the validation cohort. Linkage disequilibrium might explain the correlated functional status among segregating V segments, but an unknown experimental factor could not be excluded. The cohort was sequenced for TCR beta chains only, and without alpha or paired-chain data the features that could be detected were limited. In a later analysis, the rate of TCR association differed among HLA loci, with DRB1 alleles having the most associated TCRs and HLA-C alleles having the fewest. Specific HLA alleles were associated with 16,951 TCR beta sequences at a false discovery rate of 0.05 in a later analysis. In the study, about 150 TCR beta chains were listed as associated with cytomegalovirus. In a later analysis, most CMV-associated TCR beta chains were found to appear HLA-restricted, with HLA associations seemingly driven largely by CMV exposure. Across donors, most TCR sequences were observed very rarely, whereas some public TCRs were present in many individuals. Immune exposure information for the cohort was limited to CMV serostatus. It was suggested by the authors that the approach could potentially be generalized to other disease states and immunological phenotypes. Several of the top co-occurrence clusters appeared to be linked to parvovirus B19, influenza, CMV and Epstein-Barr virus, according to a later analysis. Seventeen rarely observed V segments, including chromosome 9 orphons, were excluded from the earlier analysis of almost 600 of the donors because counts were too low. V-gene and J-gene trimming of TCR beta chains was associated with a missense DCLRE1C variant in a later genetic analysis, and the association was replicated in an independent cohort. A further reported finding was that TCR beta sequences accurately predicted the HLA-A and HLA-B alleles for most subjects in the first cohort. A group of highly shared sequence variants was considered likely to be a technical artifact of the sequencing pipeline. In a later analysis, HLA-associated TCR beta chains were found to be more clonally expanded and to have lower generation probabilities than equally common non-associated chains. Assigning TCR associations to individual alleles was difficult when HLA alleles, especially DR and DQ, strongly co-occurred. A few of the identified cytomegalovirus-associated TCR beta chains were confirmed in vitro to be specific for cytomegalovirus antigens. Roughly uniform sequencing depth across donors was assumed in presence/absence analyses, although this assumption may not hold. An earlier analysis of around 500 of the donors showed that most TCR beta V segments appeared in productive rearrangements either about 87% or about 30% of the time, which broadly matched IMGT annotations. In a later genetic analysis, fewer N-insertions in productive TCRs were reported among donors in an Asian-associated ancestry cluster than the 666-donor mean. HLA typing was unavailable for some donors at each locus, so association tests used only the typed subset.

The cohort was made up of approximately 670 healthy bone marrow donors. At the time of sampling, every cohort member was nominally healthy, though immune exposures that went unrecorded were likely present. The donor tested CMV seronegative and was one of the 352 seronegative cohort members. Each donor provided a peripheral blood sample, and peripheral blood mononuclear cells were used for TCR beta sequencing. The Qiagen DNeasy Blood Extraction Kit was used to extract genomic DNA from the blood cell samples. Only a few counts were recorded for this clone. The specificity of this receptor is unknown. No much larger clonotype is one base removed from it; base qualities were not supplied. Library method: the immunoSEQ multiplex PCR assay. For the multiplex PCR, a mixture combining 60 forward primers for TCR Vbeta segments and 13 reverse primers for TCR Jbeta segments was used. Amplification of the CDR3 region of rearranged TCR beta genes was performed with a multiplex PCR assay on genomic DNA. The Illumina HiSeq System was used to sequence the amplified TCR beta libraries as 87-base-pair reads. Under the source paper's analysis protocol: Across the 700 or so repertoires, a later analysis counted some 81 million unique TCR beta chains, around 11 million of which were shared by at least two donors. Raw reads were error-corrected and collapsed into unique sequences by a nearest-neighbor algorithm in which closely related sequences were merged to remove PCR and sequencing errors. Alignment of CDR3 sequences to IMGT reference sequences was used to assign V, D and J gene segments. For a sequence to be retained, a match of at least six nucleotides was required to both a V gene segment and a J gene segment. A rearrangement counted as productive if the CDR3 had no stop codons and remained in frame with V and J, and every other rearrangement counted as non-productive. CDR3 was defined according to IMGT convention as the region running from the second conserved V-encoded cysteine to the conserved J-encoded phenylalanine. The earlier analysis of roughly 590 of the donors excluded any sequence lacking an unambiguous match to a single V gene segment. In an earlier analysis of a few hundred of the donors, V segments were called functional above 56.7% productive rearrangements and were called segregating when the between-donor standard deviation exceeded 5%. A statistical classification framework was built for diagnosing cytomegalovirus status from the catalog of TCR beta chain sequences. A later analysis assigned V and J genes by comparing TCR nucleotide sequences with IMGT/GENE-DB human TR gene sequences. In a later analysis, CDR3 sequences and most-parsimonious VDJ recombination scenarios were assigned using the TCRdist pipeline. A later analysis defined each TCR beta chain by its CDR3 amino acid sequence plus V-gene family, and excluded reads lacking a unique V-gene family. As a way to deal with suspected cross-contamination and a sequencing artifact, a later analysis dropped approximately 590 nucleotide sequences that were highly shared and had low generation probability. In a later analysis, a clonal expansion index for each public chain was calculated from normalized within-repertoire ranks of inferred template counts. In a later analysis, generation probabilities were computed using a VDJ recombination model fitted to out-of-frame rearrangements, and the results were checked against IGoR. Hypergeometric tests were used in a later analysis to score TCR-TCR, TCR-HLA and TCR-CMV co-occurrence, with a repertoire-size bias correction applied to the TCR pairs. In a later analysis, false discovery rates were estimated by permuting HLA or CMV assignments 20 times. In a later analysis, co-occurring TCRs were grouped using DBSCAN, and TCRdist sequence similarity was added for clustering within HLA-allele-positive subsets. Repertoires with fewer than 30,000 or more than 120,000 public chains were left out of co-occurrence clustering, as were five repertoires with anomalous nucleotide sharing. In TCRdb, the immuneACCESS table is reduced to in-frame sequences with V and J assigned. These tables do not hold every clone; where another copy was compared, an unresolved V gene accounts for under half, and the others remain unexplained. The V and J calls and clone size were taken over from that table, and D and trimming were inferred from the DNA. The sample table contains 150,000 to 200,000 clones; only one count was recorded for approximately 73% of them. The ten top clones hold roughly 1.4% of the sample.

The sequence was obtained from a man in his forties or fifties in good health and CMV-seronegative. Sequencing was done on a sample of PBMCs.

The CDR3 protein: CASSLGGSFNQPQHF. DNA sequence: TGTGCCAGCAGTTTAGGGGGGAGTTTCAATCAGCCCCAGCATTTT. The rearranged segments are TRBV28 and TRBJ1-5; 5 matching bases give a weak D call of TRBD1. Trimming removed 2 bases from V and 3 bases from J, leaving 11 bases between the germline ends. Taken from the germline V gene, the CDR1 and CDR2 loops are MDHEN and SYDVKM. The CDR3 goes from the cysteine to the phenylalanine over 15 residues. The sequence is cut down to CDR3 DNA, 45 bases in frame from base 1.